This TCR beta chain was sequenced during a study of blood T cell repertoires in COVID-19. Study-wide background: Spain, Italy and the United States supplied samples that represented acute and convalescent COVID-19.

Authors' methods: Scientists estimated how many nucleated cells there were by amplifying reference gene primers. Produced via immunoSEQ multiplex PCR; TCRdb's table is partial and in-frame only. V, J and clone size are taken as reported in that table, and D and trimming were inferred from the DNA itself. The top ten hold over 2% of the sample, which has about 260,000 clones, about 90% seen once. V lost 3 bases to trimming and J lost 7 bases, with 21 bases between them. The germline V gene has CDR1 SQVTM and CDR2 ANQGSEA. This CDR3 region has 16 residues. The specimen was peripheral blood. V and J are TRBV29-1 and TRBJ1-4; possible D gene TRBD1, 6 bases. The receptor comes from a woman in her 50s with acute or convalescent COVID-19. This CDR3 reads CSVDSGAGRGAEKLFF. Written as DNA, the CDR3 is TGCAGCGTTGACTCGGGGGCGGGGAGGGGAGCTGAAAAACTGTTTTTT.